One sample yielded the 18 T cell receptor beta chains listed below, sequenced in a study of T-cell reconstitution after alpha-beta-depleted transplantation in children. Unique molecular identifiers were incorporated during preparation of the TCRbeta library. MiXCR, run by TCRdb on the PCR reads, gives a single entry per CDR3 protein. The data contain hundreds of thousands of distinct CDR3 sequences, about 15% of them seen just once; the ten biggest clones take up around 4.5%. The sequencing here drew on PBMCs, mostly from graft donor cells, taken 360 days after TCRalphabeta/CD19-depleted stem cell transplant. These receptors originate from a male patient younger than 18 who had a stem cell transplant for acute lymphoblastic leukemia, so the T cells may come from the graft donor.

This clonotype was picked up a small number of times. DNA for the CDR3: TGTGCCAGCAGCGGGGGACTAGCGGTCTACGAGCAGTACTTC. Translation gives CASSGGLAVYEQYF. The gene calls are TRBV3-1 and TRBJ2-7; 11 nucleotides match TRBD2. CDR3 length equals 14 residues. CDR1 is LGHDT and CDR2 is YNNKEL in the germline V gene (reference sequence). The J segment lost 3 bases and the V segment lost 5 bases, leaving 3 bases of the junction unmatched.

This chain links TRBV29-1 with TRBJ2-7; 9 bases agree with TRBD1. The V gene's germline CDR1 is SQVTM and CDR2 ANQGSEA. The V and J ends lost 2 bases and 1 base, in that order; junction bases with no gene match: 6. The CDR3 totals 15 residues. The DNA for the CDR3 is TGCAGCGTTGAACTTCGGGACAGGGAATCCTACGAGCAGTACTTC. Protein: CSVELRDRESYEQYF.

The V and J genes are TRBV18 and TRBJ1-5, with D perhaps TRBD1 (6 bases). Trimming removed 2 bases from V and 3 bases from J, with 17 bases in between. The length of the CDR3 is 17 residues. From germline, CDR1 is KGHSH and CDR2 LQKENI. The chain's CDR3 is CASSPYLGGESNQPQHF. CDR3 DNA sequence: TGTGCCAGCTCACCATACCTAGGGGGTGAGTCCAATCAGCCCCAGCATTTT. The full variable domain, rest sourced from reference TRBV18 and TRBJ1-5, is NAGVMQNPRHLVRRRGQEARLRCSPMKGHSHVYWYRQLPEEGLKFMVYLQKENIIDESGMPKERFSAEFPKEGPSILRIQQVVRGDSAAYFCASSPYLGGESNQPQHFGDGTRLSIL.

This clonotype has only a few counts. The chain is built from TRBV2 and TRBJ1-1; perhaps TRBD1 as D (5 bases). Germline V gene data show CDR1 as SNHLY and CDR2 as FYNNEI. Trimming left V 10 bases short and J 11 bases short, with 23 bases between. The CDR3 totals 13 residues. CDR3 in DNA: TGTGCCACCGCGGGCTCCCAGGGAATGTTGGCTTTCTTT. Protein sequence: CATAGSQGMLAFF.

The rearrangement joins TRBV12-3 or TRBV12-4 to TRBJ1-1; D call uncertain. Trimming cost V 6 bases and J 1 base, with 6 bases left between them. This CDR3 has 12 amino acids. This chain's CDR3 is CASREPNTEAFF. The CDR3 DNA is TGTGCCAGCAGGGAGCCGAACACTGAAGCTTTCTTT.

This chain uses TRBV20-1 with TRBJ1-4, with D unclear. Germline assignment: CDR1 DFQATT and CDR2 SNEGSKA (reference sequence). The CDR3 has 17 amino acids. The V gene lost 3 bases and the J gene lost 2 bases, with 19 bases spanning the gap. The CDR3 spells CSARPFRSPATNEKLFF. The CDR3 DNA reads TGCAGTGCTAGGCCTTTTCGAAGCCCGGCGACTAATGAAAAACTGTTTTTT.

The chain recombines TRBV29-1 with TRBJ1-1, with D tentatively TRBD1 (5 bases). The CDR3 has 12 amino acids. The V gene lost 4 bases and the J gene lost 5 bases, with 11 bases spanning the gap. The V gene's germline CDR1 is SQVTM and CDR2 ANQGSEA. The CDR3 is CSVGGRETEAFF. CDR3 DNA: TGCAGCGTTGGGGGACGCGAGACTGAAGCTTTCTTT. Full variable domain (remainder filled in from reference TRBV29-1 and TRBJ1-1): SAVISQKPSRDICQRGTSLTIQCQVDSQVTMMFWYRQQPGQSLTLIATANQGSEATYESGFVIDKFPISRPNLTFSTLTVSNMSPEDSSIYLCSVGGRETEAFFGQGTRLTVV.

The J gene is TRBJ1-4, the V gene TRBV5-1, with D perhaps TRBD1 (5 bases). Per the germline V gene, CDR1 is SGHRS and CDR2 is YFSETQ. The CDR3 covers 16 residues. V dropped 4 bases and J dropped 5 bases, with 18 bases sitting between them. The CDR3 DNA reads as TGCGCCAGCAGCCCACCCCTCGGGACGGGAAATGAAAAACTGTTTTTT. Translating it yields CASSPPLGTGNEKLFF.

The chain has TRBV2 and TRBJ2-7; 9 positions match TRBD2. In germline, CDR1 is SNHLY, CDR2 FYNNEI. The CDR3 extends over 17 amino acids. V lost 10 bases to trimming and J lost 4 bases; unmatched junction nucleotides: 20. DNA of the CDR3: TGTGCCACCGAAAGCGGACTAGCGAACAGACTAGGGTACGAGCAGTACTTC. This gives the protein CATESGLANRLGYEQYF. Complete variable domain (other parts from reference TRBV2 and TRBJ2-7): EPEVTQTPSHQVTQMGQEVILRCVPISNHLYFYWYRQILGQKVEFLVSFYNNEISEKSEIFDDQFSVERPDGSNFTLKIRSTKLEDSAMYFCATESGLANRLGYEQYFGPGTRLTVT.

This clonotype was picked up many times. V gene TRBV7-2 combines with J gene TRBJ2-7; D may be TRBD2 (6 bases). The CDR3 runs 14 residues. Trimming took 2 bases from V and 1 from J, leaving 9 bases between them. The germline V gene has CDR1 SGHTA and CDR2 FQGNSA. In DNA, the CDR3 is TGTGCCAGCAGCTTAACGGGACTGTCCTACGAGCAGTACTTC. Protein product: CASSLTGLSYEQYF.

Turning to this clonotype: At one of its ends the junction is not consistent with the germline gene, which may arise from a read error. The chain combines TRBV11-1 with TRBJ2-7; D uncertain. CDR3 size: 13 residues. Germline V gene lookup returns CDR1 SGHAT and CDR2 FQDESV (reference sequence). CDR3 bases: TGTGGCAGCAGCTTAGAATCCGGCTTCGAGCAGTACTTC. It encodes CGSSLESGFEQYF.

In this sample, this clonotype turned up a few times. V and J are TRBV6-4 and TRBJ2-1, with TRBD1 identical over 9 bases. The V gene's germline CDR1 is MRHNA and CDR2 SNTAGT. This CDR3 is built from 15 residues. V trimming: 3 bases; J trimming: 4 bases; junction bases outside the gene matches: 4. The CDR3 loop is CASSEQGARYNEQFF. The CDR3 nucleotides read TGTGCCAGCAGTGAACAGGGGGCGCGGTACAATGAGCAGTTCTTC.

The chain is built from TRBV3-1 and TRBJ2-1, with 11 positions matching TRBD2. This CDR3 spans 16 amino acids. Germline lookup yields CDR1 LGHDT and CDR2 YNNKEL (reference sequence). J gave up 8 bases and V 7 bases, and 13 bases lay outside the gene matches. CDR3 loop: CASKTGSGRARDEQFF. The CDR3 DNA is TGTGCCAGCAAAACGGGTAGCGGGAGGGCTAGGGATGAGCAGTTCTTC.

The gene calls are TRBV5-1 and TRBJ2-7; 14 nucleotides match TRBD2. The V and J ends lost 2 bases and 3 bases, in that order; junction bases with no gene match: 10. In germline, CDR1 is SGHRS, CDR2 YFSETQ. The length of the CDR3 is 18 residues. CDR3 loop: CASSFRGLAGVAIYEQYF. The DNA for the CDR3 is TGCGCCAGCAGCTTCAGGGGACTAGCGGGAGTAGCCATCTACGAGCAGTACTTC.

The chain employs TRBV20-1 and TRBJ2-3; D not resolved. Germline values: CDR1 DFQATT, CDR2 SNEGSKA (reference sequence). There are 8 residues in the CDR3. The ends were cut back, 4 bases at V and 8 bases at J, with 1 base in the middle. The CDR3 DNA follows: TGCAGTGCTACTACGCAGTATTTT. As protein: CSATTQYF.

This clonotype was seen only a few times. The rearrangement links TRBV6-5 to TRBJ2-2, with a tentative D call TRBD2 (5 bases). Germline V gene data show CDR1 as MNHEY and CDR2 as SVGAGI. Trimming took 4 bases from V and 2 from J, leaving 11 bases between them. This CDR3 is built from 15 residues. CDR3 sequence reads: CASSLEGINTGELFF. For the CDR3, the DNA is TGTGCCAGCAGTTTAGAGGGAATCAACACCGGGGAGCTGTTTTTT.

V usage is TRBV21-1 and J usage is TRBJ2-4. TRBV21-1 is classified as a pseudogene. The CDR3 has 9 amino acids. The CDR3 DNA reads TGTGCCAGTAGGGCTCACTACTACTTC. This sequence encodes CASRAHYYF.

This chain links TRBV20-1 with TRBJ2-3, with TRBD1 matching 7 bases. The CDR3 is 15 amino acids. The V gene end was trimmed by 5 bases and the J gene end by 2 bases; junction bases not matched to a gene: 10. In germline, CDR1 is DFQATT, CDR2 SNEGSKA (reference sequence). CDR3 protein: CSAAGTAFFTDTQYF. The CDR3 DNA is TGCAGTGCTGCCGGGACAGCTTTTTTCACAGATACGCAGTATTTT.